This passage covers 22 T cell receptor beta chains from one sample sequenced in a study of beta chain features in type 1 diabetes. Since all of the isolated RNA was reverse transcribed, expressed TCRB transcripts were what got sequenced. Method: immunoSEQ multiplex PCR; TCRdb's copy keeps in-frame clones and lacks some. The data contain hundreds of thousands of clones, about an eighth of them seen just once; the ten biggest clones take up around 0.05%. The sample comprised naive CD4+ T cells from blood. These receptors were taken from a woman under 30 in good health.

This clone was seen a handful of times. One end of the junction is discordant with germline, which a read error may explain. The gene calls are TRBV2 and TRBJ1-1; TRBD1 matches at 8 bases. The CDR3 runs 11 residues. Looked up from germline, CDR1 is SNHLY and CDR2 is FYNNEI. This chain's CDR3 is CAIMDRARRGF. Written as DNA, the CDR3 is TGTGCCATCATGGACAGGGCCCGGCGGGGCTTT.

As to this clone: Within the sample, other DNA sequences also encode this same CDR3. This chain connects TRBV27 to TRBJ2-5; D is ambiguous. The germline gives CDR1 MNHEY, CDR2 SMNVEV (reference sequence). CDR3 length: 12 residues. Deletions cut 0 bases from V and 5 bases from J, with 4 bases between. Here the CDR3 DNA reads TGTGCCAGCAGTTTATCTGGGGAGACCCAGTACTTC. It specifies CASSLSGETQYF.

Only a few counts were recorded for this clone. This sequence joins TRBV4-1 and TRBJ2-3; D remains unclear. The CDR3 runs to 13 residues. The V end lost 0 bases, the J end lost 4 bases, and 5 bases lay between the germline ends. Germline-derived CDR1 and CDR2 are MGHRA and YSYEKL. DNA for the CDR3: TGCGCCAGCAGCCAAGATCTTCCAGATACGCAGTATTTT. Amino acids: CASSQDLPDTQYF.

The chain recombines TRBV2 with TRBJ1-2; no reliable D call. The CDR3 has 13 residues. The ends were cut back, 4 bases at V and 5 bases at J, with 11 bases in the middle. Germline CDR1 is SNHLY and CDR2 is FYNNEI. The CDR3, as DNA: TGTGCCAGCAGTGTCGAAAGGAATTATGGCTACACCTTC. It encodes CASSVERNYGYTF.

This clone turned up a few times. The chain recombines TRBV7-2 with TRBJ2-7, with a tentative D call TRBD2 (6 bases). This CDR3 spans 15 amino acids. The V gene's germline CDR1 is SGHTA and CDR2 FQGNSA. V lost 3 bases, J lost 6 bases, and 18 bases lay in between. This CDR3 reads CASSFGGPERGEQYF. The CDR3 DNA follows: TGTGCCAGCAGCTTTGGAGGGCCAGAAAGGGGCGAGCAGTACTTC.

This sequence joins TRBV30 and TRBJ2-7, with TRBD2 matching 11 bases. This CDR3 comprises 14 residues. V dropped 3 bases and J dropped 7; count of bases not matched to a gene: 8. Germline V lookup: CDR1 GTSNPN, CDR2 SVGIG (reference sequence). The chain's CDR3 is CAWSFGLAGPEQYF. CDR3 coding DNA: TGTGCCTGGAGCTTCGGACTAGCGGGCCCAGAGCAGTACTTC. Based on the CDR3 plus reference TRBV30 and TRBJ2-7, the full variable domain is SQTIHQWPATLVQPVGSPLSLECTVEGTSNPNLYWYRQAAGRGLQLLFYSVGIGQISSEVPQNLSASRPQDRQFILSSKKLLLSDSGFYLCAWSFGLAGPEQYFGPGTRLTVT.

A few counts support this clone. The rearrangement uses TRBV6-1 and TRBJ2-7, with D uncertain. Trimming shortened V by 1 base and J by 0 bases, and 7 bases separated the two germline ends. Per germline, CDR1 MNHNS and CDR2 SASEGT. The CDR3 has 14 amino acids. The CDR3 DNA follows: TGTGCCAGCAGTGAAGGCGGAATCTCCTACGAGCAGTACTTC. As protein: CASSEGGISYEQYF.

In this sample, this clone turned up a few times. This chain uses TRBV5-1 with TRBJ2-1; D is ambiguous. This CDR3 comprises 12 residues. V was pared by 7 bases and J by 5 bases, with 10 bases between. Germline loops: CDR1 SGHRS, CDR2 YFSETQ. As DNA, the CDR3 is TGCGCCAGCGGGCAGGTGGACAATGAGCAGTTCTTC. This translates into CASGQVDNEQFF.

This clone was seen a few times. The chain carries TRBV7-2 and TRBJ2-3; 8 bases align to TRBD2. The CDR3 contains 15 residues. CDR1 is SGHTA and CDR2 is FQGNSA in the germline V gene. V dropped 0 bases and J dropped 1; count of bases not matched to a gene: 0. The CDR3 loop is CASSLAGRGTDTQYF. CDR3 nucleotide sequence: TGTGCCAGCAGCTTAGCCGGGAGGGGCACAGATACGCAGTATTTT.

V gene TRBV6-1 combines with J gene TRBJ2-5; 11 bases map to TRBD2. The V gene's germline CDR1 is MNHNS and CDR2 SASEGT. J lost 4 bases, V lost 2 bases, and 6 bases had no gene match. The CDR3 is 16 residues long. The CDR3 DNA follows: TGTGCCAGCAGTGAATTAGCGGGGGGGCCGGGAGAGACCCAGTACTTC. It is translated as CASSELAGGPGETQYF.

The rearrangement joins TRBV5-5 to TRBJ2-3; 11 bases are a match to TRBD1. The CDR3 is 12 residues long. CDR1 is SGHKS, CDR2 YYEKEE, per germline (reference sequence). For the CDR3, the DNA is TGTGCGCCGGGACAGGGGGCAGATACGCAGTATTTT. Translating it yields CAPGQGADTQYF.

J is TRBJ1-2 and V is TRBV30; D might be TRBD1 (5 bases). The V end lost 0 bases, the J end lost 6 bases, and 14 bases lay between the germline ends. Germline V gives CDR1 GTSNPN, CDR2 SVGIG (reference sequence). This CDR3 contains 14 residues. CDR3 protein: CAWSVGDPGDGYTF. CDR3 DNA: TGTGCCTGGAGTGTGGGGGACCCCGGTGATGGCTACACCTTC.

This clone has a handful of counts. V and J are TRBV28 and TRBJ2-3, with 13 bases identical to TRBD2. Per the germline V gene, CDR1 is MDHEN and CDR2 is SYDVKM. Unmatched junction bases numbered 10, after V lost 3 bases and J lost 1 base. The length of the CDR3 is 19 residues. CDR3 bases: TGTGCCAGCAGTTTGGGGCCGGGACTAGCGGGGCACCGCACAGATACGCAGTATTTT. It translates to CASSLGPGLAGHRTDTQYF.

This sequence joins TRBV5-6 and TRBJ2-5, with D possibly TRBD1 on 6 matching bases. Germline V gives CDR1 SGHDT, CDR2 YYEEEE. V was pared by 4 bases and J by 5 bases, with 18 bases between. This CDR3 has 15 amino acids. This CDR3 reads CASSKGAGARETQYF. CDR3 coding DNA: TGTGCCAGCAGCAAAGGGGCAGGGGCTAGGGAGACCCAGTACTTC.

The chain's CDR3 is CASSLGGQNQPQHF. CDR3 DNA sequence: TGTGCCAGCAGCTTAGGTGGCCAAAATCAGCCCCAGCATTTT. The V gene is TRBV7-2, the J gene TRBJ1-5; D is uncertain. The V and J ends lost 1 base and 4 bases respectively, with 8 bases between them. The CDR3 loop spans 14 amino acids. Germline CDR1 and CDR2: SGHTA and FQGNSA.

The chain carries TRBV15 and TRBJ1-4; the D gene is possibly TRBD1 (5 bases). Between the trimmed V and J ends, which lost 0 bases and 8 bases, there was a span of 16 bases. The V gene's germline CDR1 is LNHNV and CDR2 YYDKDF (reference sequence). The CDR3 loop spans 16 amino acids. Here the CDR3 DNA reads TGTGCCACCAGCAGAGATAAGGTTCGGGAGGGGGAAAAACTGTTTTTT. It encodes CATSRDKVREGEKLFF.

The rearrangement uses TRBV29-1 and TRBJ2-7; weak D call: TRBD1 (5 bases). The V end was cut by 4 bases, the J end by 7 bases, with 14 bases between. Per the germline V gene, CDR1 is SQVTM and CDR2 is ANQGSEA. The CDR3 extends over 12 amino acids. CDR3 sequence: CSVAAQAGEQYV. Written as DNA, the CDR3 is TGCAGCGTTGCGGCACAGGCAGGGGAGCAGTACGTC.

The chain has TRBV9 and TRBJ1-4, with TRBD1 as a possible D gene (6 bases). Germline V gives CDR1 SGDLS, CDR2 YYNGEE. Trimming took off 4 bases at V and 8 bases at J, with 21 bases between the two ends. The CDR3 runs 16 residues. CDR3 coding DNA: TGTGCCAGCAGCCCACGTATTGGGGGGGCGGAGGAAAAACTGTTTTTT. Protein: CASSPRIGGAEEKLFF.

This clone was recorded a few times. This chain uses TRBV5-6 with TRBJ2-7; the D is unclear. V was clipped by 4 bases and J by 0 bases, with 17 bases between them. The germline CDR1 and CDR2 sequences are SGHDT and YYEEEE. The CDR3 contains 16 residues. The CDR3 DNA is TGTGCCAGCAGCCCAGCCATGGGAAGAAGCTCCTACGAGCAGTACGTC. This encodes CASSPAMGRSSYEQYV.

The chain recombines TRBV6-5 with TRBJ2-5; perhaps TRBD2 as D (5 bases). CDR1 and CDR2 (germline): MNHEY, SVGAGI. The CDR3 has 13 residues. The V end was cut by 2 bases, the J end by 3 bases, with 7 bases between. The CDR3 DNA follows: TGTGCCAGCAGTTACACGAGGGAAGAGACCCAGTACTTC. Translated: CASSYTREETQYF.

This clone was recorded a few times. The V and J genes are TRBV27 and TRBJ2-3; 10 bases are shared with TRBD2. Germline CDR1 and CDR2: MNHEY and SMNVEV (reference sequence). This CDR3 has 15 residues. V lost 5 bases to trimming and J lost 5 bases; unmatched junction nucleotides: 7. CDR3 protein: CASSMRTSGGDTQYF. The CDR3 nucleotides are TGTGCCAGCAGTATGAGGACTAGCGGAGGAGATACGCAGTATTTT.

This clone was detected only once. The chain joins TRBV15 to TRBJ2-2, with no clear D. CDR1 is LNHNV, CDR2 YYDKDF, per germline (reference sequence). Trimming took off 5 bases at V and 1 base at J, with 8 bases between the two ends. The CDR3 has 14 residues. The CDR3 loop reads CATSPQMNTGELFF. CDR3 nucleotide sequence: TGTGCCACCAGCCCGCAGATGAACACCGGGGAGCTGTTTTTT.